A single sample gave rise to the 16 T cell receptor beta chains below, sequenced in a study of T cells in localized non-small cell lung cancer. Here immunoSEQ multiplex PCR was the method, and the copy in TCRdb shows in-frame clones only, minus some. The repertoire holds some 85,000 clones, with over 60% as singletons. Sequencing was performed on PBMCs, taken before any cancer treatment. These receptors were taken from a man aged 35-75 years with stage II squamous cell lung carcinoma.

This clone was counted a few times. The chain recombines TRBV29-1 with TRBJ1-1; the D is unclear. The germline V gene encodes CDR1 SQVTM and CDR2 ANQGSEA. Trimming removed 7 bases from V and 4 bases from J, with 19 bases in between. This CDR3 spans 14 amino acids. This CDR3 is CSASQVGEATEAFF. The CDR3 nucleotides read TGCAGCGCGTCGCAAGTCGGGGAGGCCACTGAAGCTTTCTTT.

The chain recombines TRBV9 with TRBJ2-7, with D perhaps TRBD1 (6 bases). The ends were cut back, 3 bases at V and 1 base at J, with 8 bases in the middle. The CDR3 spans 13 residues. Germline values: CDR1 SGDLS, CDR2 YYNGEE. The CDR3 coding sequence is TGTGCCAGCAGCGCCGGACAGTCCTACGAGCAGTACTTC. It is translated as CASSAGQSYEQYF.

This sequence joins TRBV28 and TRBJ1-5; tentatively, D is TRBD1 (6 bases). The ends were cut back, 7 bases at V and 4 bases at J, with 17 bases in the middle. Germline V gives CDR1 MDHEN, CDR2 SYDVKM. The length of the CDR3 is 15 residues. The CDR3 coding sequence is TGTGCCAGCATTCCTGGTCTGGGGGCTAATCAGCCCCAGCATTTT. Translation gives CASIPGLGANQPQHF. Looking up the rest from reference TRBV28 and TRBJ1-5 gives the full variable domain: DVKVTQSSRYLVKRTGEKVFLECVQDMDHENMFWYRQDPGLGLRLIYFSYDVKMKEKGDIPEGYSVSREKKERFSLILESASTNQTSMYLCASIPGLGANQPQHFGDGTRLSIL.

This clone was counted a single time. The V and J genes are TRBV4-1 and TRBJ1-2, with 7 bases that match TRBD1. Germline CDR1 and CDR2: MGHRA and YSYEKL. The CDR3 consists of 17 residues. V dropped 0 bases and J dropped 4; count of bases not matched to a gene: 11. CDR3 region: CASSQDDPTGAFYGYTF. In nucleotides, the CDR3 is TGCGCCAGCAGCCAAGATGACCCTACAGGGGCCTTCTATGGCTACACCTTC.

As to this clone: The identical CDR3 is also encoded by other nucleotide sequences in the sample. The rearrangement links TRBV18 to TRBJ1-1; D is unclear. Germline-derived CDR1 and CDR2 are KGHSH and LQKENI. The CDR3 extends over 14 amino acids. V dropped 2 bases and J dropped 1 base, with 8 bases sitting between them. CDR3 coding DNA: TGTGCCAGCTCACCAAGTAGGCAGAACACTGAAGCTTTCTTT. It translates to CASSPSRQNTEAFF.

This rearrangement joins TRBV6-5 to TRBJ1-2; no firm D call. The V gene's germline CDR1 is MNHEY and CDR2 SVGAGI. V gave up 5 bases and J gave up 4 bases, with 14 bases separating them. The CDR3 totals 14 residues. The CDR3, as DNA: TGTGCCAGCAGTCCCGAGGGCGCTCCCTATGGCTACACCTTC. Translated: CASSPEGAPYGYTF.

The chain is built from TRBV27 and TRBJ1-5, with 8 bases identical to TRBD1. In germline, CDR1 is MNHEY, CDR2 SMNVEV (reference sequence). The CDR3 is 15 amino acids. The trim removed 6 bases at V and 5 bases at J, leaving 9 bases unmatched. The CDR3 DNA is TGTGCCAGCAGAACAGGACAGGGCTACGATCAGCCCCAGCATTTT. Translating it yields CASRTGQGYDQPQHF.

The V and J genes are TRBV2 and TRBJ2-5, with D maybe TRBD2 (6 bases). The CDR3 contains 16 residues. From germline, CDR1 is SNHLY and CDR2 FYNNEI. V gave up 5 bases and J gave up 1 base, with 17 bases separating them. CDR3 residues: CASSSRMAGIQETQYF. The CDR3 DNA follows: TGTGCCAGCAGTTCCCGAATGGCGGGGATCCAAGAGACCCAGTACTTC.

This chain links TRBV5-1 with TRBJ1-1; 8 nucleotides line up with TRBD1. V trimming: 0 bases; J trimming: 6 bases; junction bases outside the gene matches: 4. The germline V gene has CDR1 SGHRS and CDR2 YFSETQ. The CDR3 sequence is 14 residues long. For the CDR3, the DNA is TGCGCCAGCAGCTTGGGGACAGGGAAGGCTGAAGCTTTCTTT. This codes for CASSLGTGKAEAFF.

The chain links TRBV9 to TRBJ2-2; D call uncertain. Germline V lookup: CDR1 SGDLS, CDR2 YYNGEE. Trimming shortened V by 0 bases and J by 8 bases, and 11 bases separated the two germline ends. The CDR3 is 14 residues long. This CDR3 is CASSVDEGRGELFF. CDR3 coding DNA: TGTGCCAGCAGCGTAGATGAAGGCAGGGGGGAGCTGTTTTTT.

This chain connects TRBV7-6 to TRBJ2-1; TRBD2 aligns across 8 bases. With 2 bases clipped from V and 9 bases from J, the junction kept 15 bases outside the gene matches. Germline-derived CDR1 and CDR2 are SGHVS and FNYEAQ. CDR3 size: 17 residues. DNA of the CDR3: TGTGCCAGCAGCTTAATAGGGAGCGGGGGCCCAAGCCCTGAGCAGTTCTTC. Translating it yields CASSLIGSGGPSPEQFF.

This clone was counted between two and nine times. The rearrangement uses TRBV2 and TRBJ2-2; 9 bases agree with TRBD1. V dropped 7 bases and J dropped 5; count of bases not matched to a gene: 8. The germline gives CDR1 SNHLY, CDR2 FYNNEI. This CDR3 comprises 15 residues. The CDR3 protein is CASTLGQGRTGELFF. CDR3 coding DNA: TGTGCCAGCACCCTAGGACAGGGGCGAACCGGGGAGCTGTTTTTT.

This clone came up once. The chain recombines TRBV14 with TRBJ2-7; 7 bases agree with TRBD1. Unmatched junction bases numbered 4, after V lost 1 base and J lost 4 bases. The CDR3 is 14 residues long. Germline V gene data show CDR1 as SGHDN and CDR2 as FVKESK. The CDR3 coding sequence is TGTGCCAGCAGCCAAGGTTGGACAGGATACGAGCAGTACTTC. As protein: CASSQGWTGYEQYF.

The chain joins TRBV5-5 to TRBJ1-2, with 12 bases aligning to TRBD1. Germline V lookup: CDR1 SGHKS, CDR2 YYEKEE (reference sequence). Trimming at V came to 7 bases and at J to 4 bases, leaving 8 bases not matched to a gene. The CDR3 runs 15 residues. The CDR3 region is CASGDRGRVFYGYTF. CDR3 nucleotides: TGTGCCAGCGGGGACAGGGGGCGCGTATTCTATGGCTACACCTTC.

The chain uses TRBV10-2 and TRBJ1-2, with a tentative D call TRBD1 (6 bases). The germline V gene encodes CDR1 WSHSY and CDR2 SAAADI. Trimming took off 5 bases at V and 0 bases at J, with 13 bases between the two ends. CDR3 length: 15 amino acids. As DNA, the CDR3 is TGCGCCAGCAGTACCCGACAGGCCTCTAACTATGGCTACACCTTC. Its translation is CASSTRQASNYGYTF.

This chain joins TRBV19 and TRBJ1-1; no firm D call. V was cut by 7 bases and J by 3 bases, with 12 bases left in between. Germline CDR1 is LNHDA and CDR2 is SQIVND (reference sequence). The CDR3 runs to 13 residues. The DNA for the CDR3 is TGTGCCAGTACCATGACCGCTGACACTGAAGCTTTCTTT. Translated: CASTMTADTEAFF. The full variable domain, rest sourced from reference TRBV19 and TRBJ1-1, is DGGITQSPKYLFRKEGQNVTLSCEQNLNHDAMYWYRQDPGQGLRLIYYSQIVNDFQKGDIAEGYSVSREKKESFPLTVTSAQKNPTAFYLCASTMTADTEAFFGQGTRLTVV.